This paragraph reports one TCR beta chain. Its specificity is not known. Repertoires were generated with immunoSEQ multiplex PCR, while TCRdb's copy carries only in-frame clones and drops some. The data show about 25,000 clones, roughly 86% seen once. These data originate in a study of lymphopenia after photon versus proton radiotherapy. Findings and caveats of the study: After lymphocyte nadir, photon-treated repertoires showed oligoclonal expansion, especially CD8+ Temra. Relative stability marked proton patients; photon patients lost diversity and naive cells. A bigger post-nadir fall in TCR diversity correlated inversely with survival time in deceased patients.

The germline V gene encodes CDR1 SNHLY and CDR2 FYNNEI. The CDR3 is 13 residues long. Trimming removed 11 bases at V and 3 bases at J, with 16 bases between. Sequencing was performed on peripheral blood, taken from a patient treated with photon-based radiotherapy. V is TRBV2 and J is TRBJ1-1; D unresolved. The source of this sequence is a middle-aged man with gastric cancer. Here the CDR3 reads CARSWGGDTEAFF. The CDR3 nucleotides read TGTGCCCGGTCTTGGGGTGGGGACACTGAAGCTTTCTTT.